The 15 T cell receptor beta chains below were found in one sample sequenced in a study of blood T cell repertoires in COVID-19. Some clones are missing from TCRdb's copy, which holds only in-frame ones; the method was immunoSEQ multiplex PCR. The sample lists 220,000 or so clones, 82% seen once, with about 3.4% in the top ten. The sample was PBMCs or T cells enriched from blood (not recorded which). The receptor set was obtained from a woman in her sixties or seventies who had recovered from COVID-19.

This sequence joins TRBV6-2 or TRBV6-3 and TRBJ2-3, with 9 bases aligning to TRBD2. The CDR3 contains 16 residues. V lost 1 base, J lost 2 bases, and 4 bases stayed unmatched. CDR1 is MNHEY, CDR2 SVGEGT, per germline. The CDR3 here is CASSYFLAGATDTQYF. The CDR3 DNA reads TGTGCCAGCAGTTACTTCTTAGCGGGGGCCACAGATACGCAGTATTTT.

V and J are TRBV19 and TRBJ1-3; D unresolved. The CDR3 consists of 16 residues. The V end was cut by 4 bases, the J end by 0 bases, with 13 bases between. Germline loops: CDR1 LNHDA, CDR2 SQIVND (reference sequence). The CDR3 region is CASSTGEFLSGNTIYF. In nucleotides, the CDR3 is TGTGCCAGTAGTACTGGGGAGTTTCTCTCTGGAAACACCATATATTTT.

This chain links TRBV13 with TRBJ2-5; D not certain. The V and J ends lost 3 bases and 5 bases respectively, with 4 bases between them. The CDR3 contains 11 residues. Germline V gene sequence: CDR1 PRHDT, CDR2 FYEKMQ (reference sequence). The CDR3 region has the DNA TGTGCCAGCAGCTTCCTTGAGACCCAGTACTTC. Its protein product is CASSFLETQYF.

This clone was detected only a few times. The chain uses TRBV19 and TRBJ2-2, with D tentatively TRBD1 (6 bases). The CDR3 totals 14 residues. Trimming removed 9 bases at V and 0 bases at J, with 11 bases between. CDR1 LNHDA and CDR2 SQIVND come from the germline V gene (reference sequence). CDR3 region: CASRQEPNTGELFF. CDR3 nucleotides: TGTGCCAGCAGACAGGAGCCGAACACCGGGGAGCTGTTTTTT.

This chain uses TRBV7-9 with TRBJ2-3, with D possibly being TRBD1 (6 bases). V gave up 5 bases and J gave up 1 base, with 10 bases separating them. The CDR3 consists of 14 residues. Germline CDR1 is SEHNR and CDR2 is FQNEAQ (reference sequence). The CDR3 DNA is TGTGCCAGCAGCAAGAGACAGGGCACAGATACGCAGTATTTT. Protein sequence: CASSKRQGTDTQYF.

The rearrangement links TRBV7-2 to TRBJ1-3; 8 bases are a match to TRBD1. This CDR3 is 14 amino acids long. CDR1 is SGHTA and CDR2 is FQGNSA in the germline V gene. The V and J ends lost 5 bases and 6 bases, in that order; junction bases with no gene match: 6. CDR3 bases: TGTGCCAGCAGCCCGGGACAGGTTATAAACACCATATATTTT. Its protein is CASSPGQVINTIYF.

CDR3: CASSRDSSYNSPLHF. CDR3 bases: TGCGCCAGCAGCCGGGACAGCTCCTATAATTCACCCCTCCACTTT. J is TRBJ1-6 and V is TRBV5-1, with 7 bases fitting TRBD1. Losses at the gene ends were 4 bases for V and 0 bases for J; bases not matched to a gene: 1. This CDR3 has 15 amino acids. Germline CDR1 and CDR2: SGHRS and YFSETQ.

The V gene is TRBV7-9, the J gene TRBJ1-6; unclear D gene. The V and J ends lost 2 bases and 8 bases respectively, with 10 bases between them. The CDR3 contains 14 residues. The germline CDR1 and CDR2 sequences are SEHNR and FQNEAQ (reference sequence). The CDR3 here is CASSLSGDHSPLHF. The CDR3, as DNA: TGTGCCAGCAGCTTAAGCGGGGATCATTCACCCCTCCACTTT.

The CDR3 bases are TGTGCCAGCAGTTACCAGACAGGGGCGGAGGGGCCCCAGCATTTT. Residues: CASSYQTGAEGPQHF. The chain is built from TRBV6-2 or TRBV6-3 and TRBJ1-5; 8 bases match TRBD1. The junction had 9 bases not matched to a gene; V was cut back by 2 bases and J by 9 bases. The CDR3 is 15 amino acids. Germline V gene sequence: CDR1 MNHEY, CDR2 SVGEGT.

The CDR3 sequence is CASSASQGARTDTQYF. CDR3 nucleotide sequence: TGTGCCAGCAGCGCCTCACAGGGGGCTCGCACAGATACGCAGTATTTT. The gene calls are TRBV7-9 and TRBJ2-3, with 9 bases fitting TRBD1. The germline CDR1 and CDR2 sequences are SEHNR and FQNEAQ (reference sequence). The CDR3 runs to 16 residues. The V segment lost 5 bases and the J segment 1 base; nucleotides outside the gene matches: 7. The variable domain in full, completed from reference TRBV7-9 and TRBJ2-3, reads DTGVSQNPRHKITKRGQNVTFRCDPISEHNRLYWYRQTLGQGPEFLTYFQNEAQLEKSRLLSDRFSAERPKGSFSTLEIQRTEQGDSAMYLCASSASQGARTDTQYFGPGTRLTVL.

The chain links TRBV7-8 to TRBJ2-7, with D maybe TRBD2 (7 bases). Germline CDR1 reads SGHVS; CDR2 reads FQNEAQ. Trimming took 1 base from V and 2 from J, leaving 12 bases between them. The CDR3 has 15 amino acids. The CDR3 region is CASSLGGGTTYEQYF. The CDR3 DNA reads as TGTGCCAGCAGCTTAGGGGGGGGGACAACCTACGAGCAGTACTTC. The full variable domain, its missing parts supplied by reference TRBV7-8 and TRBJ2-7, is GAGVSQSPRYKVAKRGQDVALRCDPISGHVSLFWYQQALGQGPEFLTYFQNEAQLDKSGLPSDRFFAERPEGSVSTLKIQRTQQEDSAVYLCASSLGGGTTYEQYFGPGTRLTVT.

This clone was detected once. This chain joins TRBV5-4 and TRBJ1-3, with 7 bases aligning to TRBD1. J gave up 3 bases and V 9 bases, and 9 bases lay outside the gene matches. Germline CDR1 and CDR2: SGHNT and YYREEE (reference sequence). The CDR3 consists of 14 residues. The CDR3 spells CATVRQGDGNTIYF. As DNA, the CDR3 is TGTGCCACTGTTCGACAGGGTGATGGAAACACCATATATTTT.

The chain recombines TRBV5-8 with TRBJ1-1; 8 bases fit TRBD1. The length of the CDR3 is 15 residues. Germline V gene sequence: CDR1 SGHTS, CDR2 YDEGEE. V lost 0 bases, J lost 1 base, and 2 bases stayed unmatched. The CDR3 is CASSLGTGRNTEAFF. As DNA, the CDR3 is TGTGCCAGCAGCTTGGGGACAGGGCGGAACACTGAAGCTTTCTTT.

The rearrangement links TRBV7-2 to TRBJ1-2, with 7 bases aligning to TRBD1. The CDR3 is 14 amino acids. V shed 1 base and J 5 bases; nucleotides not matched to a gene: 4. Germline values: CDR1 SGHTA, CDR2 FQGNSA. The CDR3 region is CASSLDQGGYGYTF. The CDR3 coding sequence is TGTGCCAGCAGCTTAGATCAGGGGGGTTATGGCTACACCTTC.

This clone was picked up one time. V usage is TRBV5-1 and J usage is TRBJ2-3; 10 bases map to TRBD1. The CDR3 extends over 17 amino acids. The V and J ends lost 5 bases and 2 bases, in that order; junction bases with no gene match: 11. Germline assignment: CDR1 SGHRS and CDR2 YFSETQ. The DNA of the CDR3 is TGCGCCAGCAGGACAGGGGGCGGCTCCGCCCTCACAGATACGCAGTATTTT. Residues: CASRTGGGSALTDTQYF.